The next 11 T cell receptor beta chains were all read from a single sample in a study of radiotherapy plus CTLA-4 blockade in lung cancer. TCRdb's copy holds only in-frame clones and misses some; the assay was immunoSEQ multiplex PCR. The sample holds about 110,000 clones; approximately 81% are singletons and the top ten take roughly 2.3%. The source was peripheral blood, collected from a patient treated with radiotherapy plus ipilimumab. The receptors were gathered from a human donor with non-small cell lung cancer that progressed on radiotherapy plus ipilimumab. Some clones in this sample may be carry-over from other donors' samples.

The CDR3 sequence is CATEPGTGGSNTEAFF. The CDR3 DNA sequence: TGTGCCACCGAGCCCGGGACAGGGGGATCGAACACTGAAGCTTTCTTT. The chain joins TRBV7-9 to TRBJ1-1; 11 bases fit TRBD1. Germline V CDR1 and CDR2: SEHNR, FQNEAQ (reference sequence). With 10 bases clipped from V and 1 base from J, the junction kept 11 bases outside the gene matches. The CDR3 totals 16 residues.

The genes are TRBV4-3 and TRBJ2-3; 14 nucleotides line up with TRBD2. Germline V gene lookup returns CDR1 LGHNA and CDR2 YSLEER. The CDR3 is 17 residues long. After removal of 3 bases from V and 4 bases from J, the junction contained 6 bases not matched to a gene. In nucleotides, the CDR3 is TGCGCCAGCAGCCATCCAGGACTAGCGGGGGGATCAGATACGCAGTATTTT. The encoded protein is CASSHPGLAGGSDTQYF.

This clone occurred once. The rearrangement joins TRBV5-6 to TRBJ1-5; D perhaps matches TRBD1 (5 bases). V was shortened by 2 bases and J by 5 bases, with 11 bases between the two germline ends. The CDR3 loop spans 14 amino acids. CDR1 is SGHDT, CDR2 YYEEEE, per germline. The CDR3 reads CASSFMGVDQPQHF. DNA of the CDR3: TGTGCCAGCAGCTTCATGGGGGTCGATCAGCCCCAGCATTTT.

The chain employs TRBV7-2 and TRBJ1-1, with D hard to call. V shed 5 bases and J shed 11 bases, with 15 bases lying between them. CDR3 length equals 12 residues. Germline CDR1 SGHTA, CDR2 FQGNSA. The CDR3 loop is CASSRDIGRAFF. CDR3 DNA: TGTGCCAGCAGCCGAGACATAGGGCGGGCTTTCTTT.

The rearrangement links TRBV2 to TRBJ1-5, with no clear D. The germline V and J ends were trimmed by 1 base and 9 bases, with 4 bases remaining between them. Per germline, CDR1 SNHLY and CDR2 FYNNEI. The CDR3 loop spans 11 amino acids. CDR3: CASSEGLPQHF. The CDR3 bases are TGTGCCAGCAGTGAAGGGCTGCCCCAGCATTTT. The complete variable domain, with remaining parts taken from reference TRBV2 and TRBJ1-5, reads EPEVTQTPSHQVTQMGQEVILRCVPISNHLYFYWYRQILGQKVEFLVSFYNNEISEKSEIFDDQFSVERPDGSNFTLKIRSTKLEDSAMYFCASSEGLPQHFGDGTRLSIL.

The V gene is TRBV6-4, the J gene TRBJ1-2; 8 positions match TRBD1. Germline CDR1 is MRHNA and CDR2 is SNTAGT. The trim removed 5 bases at V and 4 bases at J, leaving 12 bases unmatched. CDR3 length: 16 amino acids. CDR3 sequence: CASSSTSTGAPYGYTF. DNA of the CDR3: TGTGCCAGCAGTTCCACTTCGACAGGGGCTCCCTATGGCTACACCTTC.

The chain has TRBV7-6 and TRBJ1-6; D uncertain. Germline V gene lookup returns CDR1 SGHVS and CDR2 FNYEAQ. This CDR3 is 15 amino acids long. V was pared by 4 bases and J by 7 bases, with 14 bases between. The CDR3 coding sequence is TGTGCCAGCAGCTCCAGATCACAGTCCAATTCACCCCTCCACTTT. Protein: CASSSRSQSNSPLHF.

The chain recombines TRBV5-1 with TRBJ1-6, with D uncertain. Trimming left V 2 bases short and J 3 bases short, with 12 bases between. This CDR3 contains 16 residues. Germline V gene lookup returns CDR1 SGHRS and CDR2 YFSETQ. CDR3 DNA sequence: TGCGCCAGCAGCTTCGACGGGATTAACTATAATTCACCCCTCCACTTT. This translates into CASSFDGINYNSPLHF.

J is TRBJ2-3 and V is TRBV7-3; 7 bases fit TRBD2. Germline V gene sequence: CDR1 SGHTA, CDR2 FQGTGA. The ends lost 5 bases at V and 0 bases at J; junction bases unmatched: 5. The CDR3 spans 15 residues. CDR3 nucleotides: TGTGCCAGCAGCCCCACCGGGGGGAGCACAGATACGCAGTATTTT. This gives the protein CASSPTGGSTDTQYF.

V is TRBV12-5 and J is TRBJ1-3, with D hard to call. This CDR3 contains 12 residues. Germline assignment: CDR1 LGHNT and CDR2 FRNRAP. The CDR3 bases are TGTGTTTACGGGAGCGATGGAAACACCATATATTTT. It specifies CVYGSDGNTIYF.

This clone was seen once. This chain connects TRBV30 to TRBJ1-1; D unclear. The germline CDR1 and CDR2 sequences are GTSNPN and SVGIG (reference sequence). This CDR3 is built from 11 residues. Trimming stripped 0 bases from V and 8 bases from J, with 7 bases between. The CDR3 DNA sequence: TGTGCCTGGAGTGTCTCCTCAGAAGCTTTCTTT. This gives the protein CAWSVSSEAFF.